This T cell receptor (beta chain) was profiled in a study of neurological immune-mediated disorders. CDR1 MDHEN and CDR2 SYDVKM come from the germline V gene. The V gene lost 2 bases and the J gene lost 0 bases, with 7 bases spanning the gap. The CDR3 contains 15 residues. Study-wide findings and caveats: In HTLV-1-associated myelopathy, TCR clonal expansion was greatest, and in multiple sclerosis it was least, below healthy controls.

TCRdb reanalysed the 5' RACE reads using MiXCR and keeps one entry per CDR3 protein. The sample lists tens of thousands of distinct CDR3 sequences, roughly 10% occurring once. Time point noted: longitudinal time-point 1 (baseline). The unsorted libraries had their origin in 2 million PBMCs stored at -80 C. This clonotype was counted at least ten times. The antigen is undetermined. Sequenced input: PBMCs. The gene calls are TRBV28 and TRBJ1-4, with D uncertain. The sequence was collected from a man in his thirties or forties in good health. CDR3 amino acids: CASSLVYPTNEKLFF. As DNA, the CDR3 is TGTGCCAGCAGTTTAGTCTACCCAACTAATGAAAAACTGTTTTTT.